Sequencing of this T cell receptor (beta chain) was carried out in a study of beta chain features in type 1 diabetes. General observations from the study: The cDNA sequencing approach could over-represent high-TCR-expressing cells. The study found fewer insertions and more deletions at VDJ junctions in type 1 diabetes patients.

The authors reverse transcribed all of the isolated RNA, so sequencing captured expressed TCRB transcripts. Libraries were prepared by immunoSEQ multiplex PCR; TCRdb keeps only in-frame clonotypes and omits some of them. The sample yields a few hundred thousand clones, 11% seen once. With regard to this clone: Antigen specificity is unknown.

J gave up 0 bases and V 3 bases, and 10 bases lay outside the gene matches. The CDR3 is 18 amino acids. CDR1 GTSNPN and CDR2 SVGIG come from the germline V gene (reference sequence). V usage is TRBV30 and J usage is TRBJ2-6; 8 nucleotides match TRBD1. The sample consisted of naive CD4+ T cells from blood. The TCR was taken from a woman aged 25-40 years in good health. CDR3 residues: CAWSYLRGRFSGANVLTF. CDR3 DNA sequence: TGTGCCTGGAGCTACCTCAGGGGGCGCTTCTCTGGGGCCAACGTCCTGACTTTC. Together with reference TRBV30 and TRBJ2-6, the CDR3 gives the full variable domain: SQTIHQWPATLVQPVGSPLSLECTVEGTSNPNLYWYRQAAGRGLQLLFYSVGIGQISSEVPQNLSASRPQDRQFILSSKKLLLSDSGFYLCAWSYLRGRFSGANVLTFGAGSRLTVL.